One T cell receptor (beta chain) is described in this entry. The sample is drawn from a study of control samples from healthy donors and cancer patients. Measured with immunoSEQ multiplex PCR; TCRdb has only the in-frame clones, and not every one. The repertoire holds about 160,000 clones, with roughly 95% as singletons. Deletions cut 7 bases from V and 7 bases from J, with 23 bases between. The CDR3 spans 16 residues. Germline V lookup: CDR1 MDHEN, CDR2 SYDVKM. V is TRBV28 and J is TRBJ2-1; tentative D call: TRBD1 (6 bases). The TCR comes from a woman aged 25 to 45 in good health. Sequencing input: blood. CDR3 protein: CASTPTWTALVNEQFF. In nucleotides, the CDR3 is TGTGCCAGCACTCCGACCTGGACAGCTTTAGTAAATGAGCAGTTCTTC.